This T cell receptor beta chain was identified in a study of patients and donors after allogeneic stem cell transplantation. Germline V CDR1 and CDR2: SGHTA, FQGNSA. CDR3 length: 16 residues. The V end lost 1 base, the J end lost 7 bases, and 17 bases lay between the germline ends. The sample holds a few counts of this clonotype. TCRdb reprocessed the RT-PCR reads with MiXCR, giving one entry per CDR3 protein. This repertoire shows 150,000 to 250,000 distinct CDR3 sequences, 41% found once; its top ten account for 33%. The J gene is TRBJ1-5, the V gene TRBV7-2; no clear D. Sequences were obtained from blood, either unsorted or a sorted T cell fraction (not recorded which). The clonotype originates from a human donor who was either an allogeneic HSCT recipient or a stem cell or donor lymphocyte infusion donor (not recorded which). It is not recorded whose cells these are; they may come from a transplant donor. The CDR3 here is CASSLEATGRGQPQHF. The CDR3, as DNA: TGTGCCAGCAGCTTAGAGGCGACGGGGAGAGGGCAGCCCCAGCATTTT.